The sequence of this TCR beta chain was determined in a study of cytomegalovirus exposure and HLA in healthy donors. Study outcomes and limitations: Within the 120 or so validation repertoires, first-cohort TCR clusters tended to co-occur, according to a later analysis. Most sequenced TCRs were rare (though some public TCRs occurred in many donors). Some TCR beta chains (164 of them) were listed as cytomegalovirus-associated.

Clones were read by immunoSEQ multiplex PCR, and TCRdb kept only the in-frame ones, dropping some. The sample records some 150,000 clones, around nine tenths being singletons. In regard to this clone: Its matching antigen is unknown.

The CDR3 consists of 15 residues. V gave up 4 bases and J gave up 5 bases; unmatched junction bases: 9. CDR1 is SGHNT, CDR2 YYREEE, per germline (reference sequence). The clonotype comes from a woman in her twenties or thirties in good health and CMV-seronegative. Sequenced sample: PBMCs. The chain links TRBV5-4 to TRBJ2-5; 9 bases match TRBD2. CDR3 protein: CASSPAGGSRETQYF. CDR3 nucleotide sequence: TGTGCCAGCAGCCCGGCGGGGGGGAGTAGGGAGACCCAGTACTTC.